The 31 T cell receptor beta chains reported below all come from one sample, sequenced in a study of blood T cell repertoires in COVID-19. Sequenced by immunoSEQ multiplex PCR; TCRdb stores in-frame clones only, minus some. The sample includes around 150,000 clones, roughly nine tenths of them seen just once. Sequenced material: peripheral blood. These receptors all stem from a woman in her sixties or seventies with active COVID-19.

V is TRBV18 and J is TRBJ2-7; possible D gene TRBD2, 5 bases. Trimming took 2 bases from V and 0 from J, leaving 5 bases between them. CDR3 length equals 13 residues. In germline, CDR1 is KGHSH, CDR2 LQKENI. The CDR3 DNA reads as TGTGCCAGCTCACCAGGGAGCTCCTACGAGCAGTACTTC. It specifies CASSPGSSYEQYF. Complete variable domain (other parts from reference TRBV18 and TRBJ2-7): NAGVMQNPRHLVRRRGQEARLRCSPMKGHSHVYWYRQLPEEGLKFMVYLQKENIIDESGMPKERFSAEFPKEGPSILRIQQVVRGDSAAYFCASSPGSSYEQYFGPGTRLTVT.

This clone appeared a single time. This chain uses TRBV6-6 with TRBJ1-5; TRBD1 matches 10 bases. CDR1 MNHNY and CDR2 SVGAGI come from the germline V gene (reference sequence). The J segment lost 4 bases and the V segment lost 1 base, leaving 1 base of the junction unmatched. The CDR3 totals 15 residues. The CDR3 DNA reads TGTGCCAGCAGTTACTTGGGACAGGGGAATCAGCCCCAGCATTTT. It encodes CASSYLGQGNQPQHF.

In this sample, this clone turned up a few times. V gene TRBV11-2 combines with J gene TRBJ1-2; D call uncertain. The CDR3 covers 15 residues. Trimming left V 4 bases short and J 0 bases short, with 12 bases between. CDR1 SGHAT and CDR2 FQNNGV come from the germline V gene. CDR3 region: CASSSRSGTNYGYTF. The CDR3 nucleotides are TGTGCCAGCAGCTCCCGGTCAGGAACTAACTATGGCTACACCTTC.

This chain joins TRBV5-4 and TRBJ1-2, with D unresolved. The V end lost 0 bases, the J end lost 3 bases, and 12 bases lay between the germline ends. This CDR3 contains 15 residues. CDR1 SGHNT and CDR2 YYREEE come from the germline V gene (reference sequence). This CDR3 reads CASSLVAGPYYGYTF. The CDR3 DNA follows: TGTGCCAGCAGCTTGGTTGCAGGTCCCTACTATGGCTACACCTTC. Full variable domain (rest looked up from reference TRBV5-4 and TRBJ1-2): ETGVTQSPTHLIKTRGQQVTLRCSSQSGHNTVSWYQQALGQGPQFIFQYYREEENGRGNFPPRFSGLQFPNYSSELNVNALELDDSALYLCASSLVAGPYYGYTFGSGTRLTVV.

This chain uses TRBV30 with TRBJ2-5, with D perhaps TRBD1 (7 bases). CDR1 GTSNPN and CDR2 SVGIG come from the germline V gene (reference sequence). V shed 2 bases and J shed 5 bases, with 18 bases lying between them. The CDR3 is 15 residues long. The CDR3 region is CAWSLVRGGGETQYF. CDR3 sequence (DNA): TGTGCCTGGAGTTTAGTACGTGGAGGGGGCGAGACCCAGTACTTC.

This sequence joins TRBV14 and TRBJ1-4; the match to TRBD1 covers 9 bases. With 3 bases clipped from V and 5 bases from J, the junction kept 7 bases outside the gene matches. Germline loops: CDR1 SGHDN, CDR2 FVKESK. The CDR3 totals 16 residues. The CDR3 loop reads CASSHRSTGGNEKLFF. The CDR3 DNA reads TGTGCCAGCAGCCACCGCTCGACAGGGGGGAATGAAAAACTGTTTTTT.

This clone was recorded once. V and J are TRBV18 and TRBJ1-5; D may be TRBD1 (5 bases). V was trimmed by 6 bases and J by 0 bases, leaving 9 bases between them. The CDR3 length is 14 residues. CDR1 is KGHSH and CDR2 is LQKENI in the germline V gene. In nucleotides, the CDR3 is TGTGCCAGCTCGGGGGGTGGTAGCAATCAGCCCCAGCATTTT. Translating gives CASSGGGSNQPQHF. Full variable domain (rest looked up from reference TRBV18 and TRBJ1-5): NAGVMQNPRHLVRRRGQEARLRCSPMKGHSHVYWYRQLPEEGLKFMVYLQKENIIDESGMPKERFSAEFPKEGPSILRIQQVVRGDSAAYFCASSGGGSNQPQHFGDGTRLSIL.

This chain uses TRBV7-8 with TRBJ2-1, with D maybe TRBD2 (6 bases). V lost 2 bases, J lost 9 bases, and 8 bases lay in between. Germline V gene data show CDR1 as SGHVS and CDR2 as FQNEAQ. The CDR3 totals 12 residues. Written as DNA, the CDR3 is TGTGCCAGCAGCTTACTAGCGAGTGAGCAGTTCTTC. Protein sequence: CASSLLASEQFF.

The chain combines TRBV4-3 with TRBJ2-7; TRBD1 matches 9 bases. Germline V gives CDR1 LGHNA, CDR2 YSLEER. The CDR3 is made up of 19 amino acids. The J segment lost 3 bases and the V segment lost 0 bases, leaving 15 bases of the junction unmatched. CDR3 in amino acids: CASSQDQGTGLQGFYEQYF. The CDR3 DNA reads TGCGCCAGCAGCCAAGATCAGGGGACAGGGCTACAGGGATTCTACGAGCAGTACTTC.

This chain connects TRBV7-2 to TRBJ2-1, with TRBD1 identical over 9 bases. Germline lookup yields CDR1 SGHTA and CDR2 FQGNSA. CDR3 size: 14 residues. V shed 5 bases and J 8 bases; nucleotides not matched to a gene: 7. CDR3 residues: CASSAGQGRHEQFF. The CDR3 DNA sequence: TGTGCCAGCAGCGCAGGACAGGGGAGGCATGAGCAGTTCTTC.

CDR3 sequence: CASSWVSSGEQFF. The CDR3 DNA follows: TGTGCCAGCAGTTGGGTGAGCTCGGGTGAGCAGTTCTTC. J is TRBJ2-1 and V is TRBV7-2; D gene unclear. Per the germline V gene, CDR1 is SGHTA and CDR2 is FQGNSA. The V end lost 6 bases, the J end lost 9 bases, and 15 bases lay between the germline ends. The CDR3 covers 13 residues. Full variable domain (remainder filled in from reference TRBV7-2 and TRBJ2-1): GAGVSQSPSNKVTEKGKDVELRCDPISGHTALYWYRQSLGQGLEFLIYFQGNSAPDKSGLPSDRFSAERTGGSVSTLTIQRTQQEDSAVYLCASSWVSSGEQFFGPGTRLTVL.

The V and J genes are TRBV6-5 and TRBJ2-7; 10 positions match TRBD1. This CDR3 contains 15 residues. J lost 5 bases, V lost 6 bases, and 10 bases had no gene match. Germline V CDR1 and CDR2: MNHEY, SVGAGI. The CDR3 sequence is CASRRDRGQVDEQYF. For the CDR3, the DNA is TGTGCCAGCAGAAGGGACAGGGGCCAGGTAGACGAGCAGTACTTC.

This rearrangement joins TRBV6-2 or TRBV6-3 to TRBJ2-2, with TRBD2 matching 14 bases. Germline trimming cut 5 bases from V and 5 bases from J; bases unmatched to any gene: 10. Germline CDR1 MNHEY, CDR2 SVGEGT. The CDR3 runs 18 residues. CDR3 sequence (DNA): TGTGCCAGCAGTCCGCGGACTAGCGGGAGGAGAAGGACCGGGGAGCTGTTTTTT. It specifies CASSPRTSGRRRTGELFF.

In its sample, this clone was seen a few times. This chain uses TRBV19 with TRBJ2-2; D possibly corresponds to TRBD2 (7 bases). The CDR3 is 14 amino acids. Germline values: CDR1 LNHDA, CDR2 SQIVND (reference sequence). The germline V and J ends were trimmed by 6 bases and 5 bases, with 13 bases remaining between them. As DNA, the CDR3 is TGTGCCAGTAGACGAGGGGGGGAAACCGGGGAGCTGTTTTTT. As protein: CASRRGGETGELFF.

This clone showed up just once. V is TRBV9 and J is TRBJ2-7, with TRBD2 matching 14 bases. Germline V lookup: CDR1 SGDLS, CDR2 YYNGEE. V was clipped by 2 bases and J by 4 bases; unmatched bases: 8. This CDR3 contains 17 residues. The CDR3 region is CASSVGTSGRGSYEQYF. The CDR3 bases are TGTGCCAGCAGCGTTGGGACTAGCGGGAGAGGTTCGTACGAGCAGTACTTC.

The chain recombines TRBV24-1 with TRBJ2-7, with 8 positions matching TRBD2. The J segment lost 2 bases and the V segment lost 5 bases, leaving 7 bases of the junction unmatched. Germline-derived CDR1 and CDR2 are KGHDR and SFDVKD. There are 15 residues in the CDR3. CDR3 bases: TGTGCCACCAGTGCCCCTTCAGCGGGAGCCTACGAGCAGTACTTC. Its translation is CATSAPSAGAYEQYF.

The chain has TRBV3-1 (or the pseudogene TRBV3-2) and TRBJ2-3, with TRBD2 matching over 7 bases. The CDR3 runs 16 residues. Trimming removed 1 base from V and 2 bases from J; junction bases left unmatched: 6. The germline V gene encodes CDR1 LGHDT and CDR2 YNNKEL (reference sequence). The CDR3: CASSQAHAGDTDTQYF. The CDR3 DNA reads TGTGCCAGCAGCCAAGCGCACGCGGGAGACACAGATACGCAGTATTTT.

This sequence joins TRBV14 and TRBJ2-1; 11 positions agree with TRBD2. The ends lost 1 base at V and 9 bases at J; junction bases unmatched: 17. The CDR3 consists of 19 residues. Germline V gene data show CDR1 as SGHDN and CDR2 as FVKESK. The CDR3: CASSQAGSGRAPIRGEQFF. The CDR3 DNA reads TGTGCCAGCAGCCAAGCCGGTAGCGGGAGGGCACCAATCAGGGGTGAGCAGTTCTTC.

The CDR3 protein is CASSLYPRQGAEGYTF. The CDR3 DNA follows: TGTGCCAGCAGCTTATATCCGCGACAGGGGGCCGAGGGCTACACCTTC. The V call is TRBV7-8, the J call TRBJ1-2; 10 bases line up with TRBD1. The V segment lost 2 bases and the J segment 8 bases; nucleotides outside the gene matches: 11. CDR3 length: 16 residues. The germline V gene has CDR1 SGHVS and CDR2 FQNEAQ.

The genes are TRBV4-1 and TRBJ2-7; 7 bases are a match to TRBD2. This CDR3 contains 14 residues. Trimming at V came to 5 bases and at J to 0 bases, leaving 4 bases not matched to a gene. Germline lookup yields CDR1 MGHRA and CDR2 YSYEKL. In DNA form, the CDR3 reads TGCGCCAGCAGCACCCAGCGGGGCTCCTACGAGCAGTACTTC. This codes for CASSTQRGSYEQYF.

The rearrangement joins TRBV7-8 to TRBJ2-1, with TRBD2 matching 11 bases. Per germline, CDR1 SGHVS and CDR2 FQNEAQ. This CDR3 spans 21 amino acids. Losses at the gene ends were 5 bases for V and 7 bases for J; bases not matched to a gene: 25. The CDR3 nucleotides read TGTGCCAGCAGCCCTCACGGCCGGCGGCGGCCAATACTAGCGGGAGATAATGAGCAGTTCTTC. This codes for CASSPHGRRRPILAGDNEQFF.

The chain links TRBV19 to TRBJ1-4; 9 bases fit TRBD1. This CDR3 contains 17 residues. V shed 0 bases and J 8 bases; nucleotides not matched to a gene: 10. Germline lookup yields CDR1 LNHDA and CDR2 SQIVND (reference sequence). The CDR3 DNA reads as TGTGCCAGTAGTATAGATTACAGGGGGCGCCGGGAGGAAAAACTGTTTTTT. It yields the protein CASSIDYRGRREEKLFF.

This chain uses TRBV12-5 with TRBJ1-2; the D gene is possibly TRBD1 (6 bases). CDR3 length: 14 residues. V was pared by 1 base and J by 6 bases, with 12 bases between. Per the germline V gene, CDR1 is LGHNT and CDR2 is FRNRAP. In nucleotides, the CDR3 is TGTGCTAGTGGTTTGGACCAGGGGCTACATGGCTACACCTTC. It is translated as CASGLDQGLHGYTF.

A single count supports this clone. The chain recombines TRBV29-1 with TRBJ2-7; tentative D call: TRBD1 (5 bases). The CDR3 length is 13 residues. V shed 1 base and J shed 5 bases, with 12 bases lying between them. Germline V gene data show CDR1 as SQVTM and CDR2 as ANQGSEA. In nucleotides, the CDR3 is TGCAGCGTTGAAGCCCCAGGGAAGAACGAGCAGTACTTC. The encoded protein is CSVEAPGKNEQYF.

This clone came up a few times. The chain employs TRBV7-6 and TRBJ1-5; unclear D gene. The germline gives CDR1 SGHVS, CDR2 FNYEAQ. V was trimmed by 2 bases and J by 7 bases, leaving 9 bases between them. The CDR3 has 13 amino acids. CDR3 sequence: CASSLHPQQPQHF. DNA for the CDR3: TGTGCCAGCAGCTTACACCCTCAGCAGCCCCAGCATTTT.

The chain joins TRBV7-3 to TRBJ2-2, with 8 bases aligning to TRBD2. After removal of 2 bases from V and 7 bases from J, the junction contained 6 bases not matched to a gene. This CDR3 comprises 15 residues. Looked up from germline, CDR1 is SGHTA and CDR2 is FQGTGA. DNA of the CDR3: TGTGCCAGCAGCTTAGACGCGGGAGGTTTCGGGGAGCTGTTTTTT. Protein sequence: CASSLDAGGFGELFF. Based on the CDR3 plus reference TRBV7-3 and TRBJ2-2, the full variable domain is GAGVSQTPSNKVTEKGKYVELRCDPISGHTALYWYRQSLGQGPEFLIYFQGTGAADDSGLPNDRFFAVRPEGSVSTLKIQRTERGDSAVYLCASSLDAGGFGELFFGEGSRLTVL.

Points on this clone: Germline and junction disagree at one end, which may indicate a read error. The chain employs TRBV7-7 and TRBJ2-5, with 11 bases fitting TRBD2. The CDR3 totals 21 residues. Germline assignment: CDR1 SSHAT and CDR2 FNYEAQ (reference sequence). CDR3 sequence (DNA): TGTGCTAGCAGCCCTAGGTCGCCGCGGAGGGGAACTAGCGGGAGAGGAGAGACCCAGTACTTC. Translating it yields CASSPRSPRRGTSGRGETQYF.

This chain uses TRBV7-2 with TRBJ2-1; 10 bases are shared with TRBD2. The CDR3 length is 12 residues. Trimming at V came to 4 bases and at J to 15 bases, leaving 6 bases not matched to a gene. Germline lookup yields CDR1 SGHTA and CDR2 FQGNSA. As DNA, the CDR3 is TGTGCCAGCAGCTCAGGAAGCGGGAGGGTGTTCTTC. It translates to CASSSGSGRVFF.

The genes are TRBV5-6 and TRBJ2-1; D is ambiguous. Deletions cut 0 bases from V and 7 bases from J, with 11 bases between. This CDR3 contains 14 residues. Germline V lookup: CDR1 SGHDT, CDR2 YYEEEE. The CDR3, as DNA: TGTGCCAGCAGCTTGGGTCTCCGGGTGAATGAGCAGTTCTTC. This translates into CASSLGLRVNEQFF. The variable domain in full, completed from reference TRBV5-6 and TRBJ2-1, reads DAGVTQSPTHLIKTRGQQVTLRCSPKSGHDTVSWYQQALGQGPQFIFQYYEEEERQRGNFPDRFSGHQFPNYSSELNVNALLLGDSALYLCASSLGLRVNEQFFGPGTRLTVL.

V usage is TRBV12-3 or TRBV12-4 and J usage is TRBJ2-4; D uncertain. The CDR3 covers 13 residues. V dropped 6 bases and J dropped 0 bases, with 6 bases sitting between them. CDR3 in amino acids: CASSPLAKNIQYF. CDR3 in DNA: TGTGCCAGCAGCCCTCTAGCCAAAAACATTCAGTACTTC.

This chain joins TRBV28 and TRBJ2-1; perhaps TRBD2 as D (5 bases). The length of the CDR3 is 14 residues. Trimming pared 2 bases from V and 4 bases from J, leaving 9 bases between. CDR1 is MDHEN, CDR2 SYDVKM, per germline. CDR3 in DNA: TGTGCCAGCAGTTTAGTCGGGGTGTACAATGAGCAGTTCTTC. Its protein is CASSLVGVYNEQFF.